This TCR beta chain was captured by sequencing in a study of T cells in Graves' hyperthyroidism and ophthalmopathy. Study-wide context: Peripheral blood was acquired at first diagnosis, ahead of any therapy whatsoever. Study-wide results and caveats: Ophthalmopathy was distinguished from stable hyperthyroidism by 13 V-J signatures. Peripheral blood also featured most of the thyroid clonotypes expanded above 0.001.

RNA transcripts served as the template for amplifying TCR beta CDR3 regions. The study used the HTBI primer set for a first-round RT-PCR of the TCR CDR3. TCRdb processed the multiplex PCR reads anew with MiXCR; each CDR3 protein has one entry. This repertoire shows about 700,000 distinct CDR3 sequences, 14% found once; its top ten account for roughly 10%. This clonotype was detected many times. Its antigen is not known. The CDR3 totals 13 residues. Germline V gives CDR1 SNHLY, CDR2 FYNNEI. V lost 7 bases and J lost 4, with 10 bases in between. Reasons for excluding patients were uncontrolled infection, other autoimmune disease, pregnancy or lactation.

This chain links TRBV2 with TRBJ2-2; D might be TRBD1 or TRBD2, each matching 5 bases. The receptor's source is a woman aged 18-35 years with Graves' hyperthyroidism. Input material: blood. CDR3 protein: CASTRGSTGELFF. The CDR3 coding sequence is TGTGCCAGCACGAGGGGCAGCACCGGGGAGCTGTTTTTT.